This record concerns one TCR beta chain sequence. The antigen remains undetermined. V lost 1 base, J lost 3 bases, and 6 bases stayed unmatched. Germline V lookup: CDR1 SGHTA, CDR2 FQGNSA. CDR3 length equals 15 residues. This PCR relied on a set of 60 Vbeta primers and 13 Jbeta primers. Repertoires were generated with immunoSEQ multiplex PCR, while TCRdb's copy carries only in-frame clones and drops some. The sample yields fewer than 250,000 clones, about 83% seen once. These data come from a study of cytomegalovirus exposure and HLA in healthy donors. General study findings and limits: A few CMV-associated chains proved CMV antigen-specific in vitro. The majority of CMV-associated TCR beta chains were reported as apparently HLA-restricted in a later analysis. At a 0.05 false discovery rate, a later analysis found 16,951 TCR beta sequences to be associated with HLA alleles. A classifier reportedly called cytomegalovirus status with high sensitivity and specificity.

Sequencing was carried out using PBMCs. The rearrangement links TRBV7-2 to TRBJ2-7; TRBD1 matches 7 bases. The clonotype was recovered from a woman aged 45-65 years in good health and CMV-seropositive. CDR3 residues: CASSLGGQGVYEQYF. The CDR3 DNA reads as TGTGCCAGCAGCTTAGGGGGCCAGGGGGTCTACGAGCAGTACTTC.